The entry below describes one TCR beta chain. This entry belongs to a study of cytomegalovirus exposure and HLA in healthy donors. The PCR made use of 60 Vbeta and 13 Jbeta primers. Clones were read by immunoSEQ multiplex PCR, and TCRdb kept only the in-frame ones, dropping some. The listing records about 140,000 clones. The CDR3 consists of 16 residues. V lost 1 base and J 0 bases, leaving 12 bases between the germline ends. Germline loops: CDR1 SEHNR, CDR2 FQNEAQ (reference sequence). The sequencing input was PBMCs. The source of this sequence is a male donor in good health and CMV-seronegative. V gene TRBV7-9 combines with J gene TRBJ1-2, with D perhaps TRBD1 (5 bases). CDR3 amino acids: CASSLVMGGANYGYTF. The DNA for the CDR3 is TGTGCCAGCAGCTTAGTAATGGGGGGTGCTAACTATGGCTACACCTTC.